This T cell receptor beta chain appears in the sequencing data of a study of a mutant IDH1 vaccine in newly diagnosed glioma. At the level of the study: Mean patient age was approximately 40 years; about 60% were male and around 40% female.

The time point here: week 47, end of study. The vaccine gave 300 ug of a 20-mer mutant IDH1 peptide subcutaneously per dose. As regards this clone: Its cognate antigen is unknown.

Germline V gene lookup returns CDR1 MGHRA and CDR2 YSYEKL. V gave up 4 bases and J gave up 3 bases, with 13 bases separating them. The CDR3 is 15 amino acids. The data were produced by immunoSEQ multiplex PCR, yet TCRdb's version contains in-frame clones alone and is incomplete. Of about 67,000 clones listed, roughly four fifths are singletons. This specimen was PBMCs, taken from a glioma patient whose treatment included an IDH1 peptide vaccine. The receptor was isolated from a man aged 25-45 years with glioma. The chain combines TRBV4-1 with TRBJ2-1; tentatively, D is TRBD1 (7 bases). CDR3 residues: CASSRGQGGYNEQFF. The CDR3 DNA reads TGCGCCAGCAGCCGAGGGCAGGGGGGCTACAATGAGCAGTTCTTC.